Presented here are 28 T cell receptor beta chains from one specimen sequenced in a study of T-cell reconstitution after alpha-beta-depleted transplantation in children (dated by TCRdb to 2016 to 2017). Library construction relied on PCR. The sequencing machine was an Illumina HiSeq 2500. TCR library preparation used molecular barcoding, with unique molecular identifiers applied to normalize quantification of the TCRbeta repertoire. Starting from the raw public reads, TCRdb applied fastp trimming at Q25, assembled clones with MiXCR and retained in-frame beta chains. Rows with a matching CDR3 protein are joined into one entry that keeps the most common DNA and genes. The sample contains roughly 190,000 distinct CDR3 sequences, 13% to 15% of them found a single time. The biggest ten clones account for less than 15% of the sample. The source material was PBMCs from the stem cell graft donor, sampled from the stem cell graft. The source is a human donor who donated a stem cell graft to a child with acute lymphoblastic leukemia.

This clonotype has at least ten counts. The J gene is TRBJ1-2, the V gene TRBV12-3 or TRBV12-4; no definite D call. This CDR3 has 12 amino acids. The ends were cut back, 5 bases at V and 2 bases at J, with 6 bases in the middle. The DNA for the CDR3 is TGTGCCAGCAGTCAAGCCAACTATGGCTACACCTTC. It specifies CASSQANYGYTF.

This chain connects TRBV13 to TRBJ2-5; D remains unclear. V lost 8 bases and J lost 4, with 14 bases in between. Germline CDR1 is PRHDT and CDR2 is FYEKMQ (reference sequence). CDR3 length equals 13 residues. DNA for the CDR3: TGTGCCAGCGGCCCCGGCCTCCGAGAGACCCAGTACTTC. Protein product: CASGPGLRETQYF.

This clonotype has a count of ten or more. The CDR3 is CASSLEAYSGANVLTF. In DNA, the CDR3 is TGTGCCAGCAGTTTGGAAGCTTACTCTGGGGCCAACGTCCTGACTTTC. The rearrangement links TRBV11-1 to TRBJ2-6, with D unresolved. CDR3 length equals 16 residues. The germline V gene has CDR1 SGHAT and CDR2 FQDESV (reference sequence). The germline V and J ends were trimmed by 6 bases and 0 bases, with 12 bases remaining between them. The full variable domain, completed using reference TRBV11-1 and TRBJ2-6, is EAEVAQSPRYKITEKSQAVAFWCDPISGHATLYWYRQILGQGPELLVQFQDESVVDDSQLPKDRFSAERLKGVDSTLKIQPAELGDSAMYLCASSLEAYSGANVLTFGAGSRLTVL.

This clonotype was seen repeatedly, ten times or more. This chain connects TRBV7-8 to TRBJ2-6, with 11 bases identical to TRBD1. Germline V gives CDR1 SGHVS, CDR2 FQNEAQ. The length of the CDR3 is 19 residues. V lost 1 base to trimming and J lost 4 bases; unmatched junction nucleotides: 9. The CDR3 sequence is CASSLGSGQGVKGANVLTF. The CDR3, as DNA: TGTGCCAGCAGCTTAGGTTCGGGACAGGGGGTGAAAGGGGCCAACGTCCTGACTTTC.

In this sample, this clonotype turned up a few times. This chain uses TRBV20-1 with TRBJ1-3; D is uncertain. V was cut by 0 bases and J by 0 bases, with 18 bases left in between. The V gene's germline CDR1 is DFQATT and CDR2 SNEGSKA (reference sequence). The CDR3 is 18 amino acids. CDR3 amino acids: CSARDPNSRRGSGNTIYF. The CDR3 coding sequence is TGCAGTGCTAGAGATCCGAACTCCCGACGGGGCTCTGGAAACACCATATATTTT.

This clonotype was picked up many times. One end of the junction fails to match germline, which may point to a read error. The J gene is TRBJ2-7, the V gene TRBV2, with TRBD2 as a possible D gene (5 bases). The CDR3 contains 11 residues. Germline CDR1 is SNHLY and CDR2 is FYNNEI. The CDR3 coding sequence is TGTGCCAGCAGTGAATCAGCGGCCCTGGACTTC. Amino acid sequence: CASSESAALDF.

The rearrangement joins TRBV29-1 to TRBJ1-2, with a weak D call TRBD1 (5 bases). Germline CDR1 and CDR2: SQVTM and ANQGSEA. The CDR3 has 11 residues. Trimming shortened V by 4 bases and J by 5 bases, and 8 bases separated the two germline ends. The CDR3 sequence is CSVVGGYGYTF. The DNA of the CDR3 is TGCAGCGTTGTTGGGGGATATGGCTACACCTTC.

At least ten counts were recorded for this clonotype. The rearrangement joins TRBV7-2 to TRBJ2-2; D is unclear. The CDR3 runs 14 residues. Germline V gene sequence: CDR1 SGHTA, CDR2 FQGNSA. The V end was cut by 2 bases, the J end by 6 bases, with 10 bases between. CDR3 sequence: CASSLSSVPGELFF. As DNA, the CDR3 is TGTGCCAGCAGCTTATCGTCGGTCCCCGGGGAGCTGTTTTTT.

At least ten counts were recorded for this clonotype. This chain connects TRBV12-3 or TRBV12-4 to TRBJ2-6; TRBD1 might be the D (6 bases). V was shortened by 6 bases and J by 0 bases, with 12 bases between the two germline ends. CDR3 length: 16 amino acids. Written as DNA, the CDR3 is TGTGCCAGCAGGACAAGGGGGTTCTCTGGGGCCAACGTCCTGACTTTC. It yields the protein CASRTRGFSGANVLTF.

This clonotype has just a few counts. V gene TRBV3-1 combines with J gene TRBJ2-6, with D maybe TRBD2 (6 bases). The V end was cut by 1 base, the J end by 2 bases, with 21 bases between. Per germline, CDR1 LGHDT and CDR2 YNNKEL (reference sequence). The CDR3 length is 20 residues. The CDR3 here is CASSQAGGGTRVAGANVLTF. In DNA, the CDR3 is TGTGCCAGCAGCCAAGCCGGCGGAGGGACGAGGGTGGCTGGGGCCAACGTCCTGACTTTC. Full variable domain (outside the CDR3, taken from reference TRBV3-1 and TRBJ2-6): DTAVSQTPKYLVTQMGNDKSIKCEQNLGHDTMYWYKQDSKKFLKIMFSYNNKELIINETVPNRFSPKSPDKAHLNLHINSLELGDSAVYFCASSQAGGGTRVAGANVLTFGAGSRLTVL.

About this clonotype itself: A much larger clone is a single base away; this may be a read error. The genes are TRBV13 and TRBJ2-1, with D unclear. CDR3 length equals 15 residues. Germline V gene sequence: CDR1 PRHDT, CDR2 FYEKMQ (reference sequence). V lost 1 base, J lost 7 bases, and 14 bases lay in between. In DNA, the CDR3 is TGTGCCAGCAGCTTAGTTATGGGGAAACGGAATGAGCAGTTCTTC. Protein product: CASSLVMGKRNEQFF.

In this sample, this clonotype turned up many times. V is TRBV10-3 and J is TRBJ2-7, with 9 bases lining up with TRBD2. V shed 3 bases and J 0 bases; nucleotides not matched to a gene: 3. Germline lookup yields CDR1 ENHRY and CDR2 SYGVKD. This CDR3 has 15 amino acids. This chain's CDR3 is CAISDPGLASYEQYF. The CDR3 DNA follows: TGTGCCATCAGTGACCCGGGACTAGCCTCCTACGAGCAGTACTTC.

This clonotype was seen repeatedly, ten times or more. The gene calls are TRBV7-9 and TRBJ2-3, with D perhaps TRBD2 (5 bases). Trimming removed 2 bases from V and 6 bases from J, with 12 bases in between. The CDR3 covers 14 residues. Germline V gene sequence: CDR1 SEHNR, CDR2 FQNEAQ (reference sequence). This chain's CDR3 is CASSLRARGDTQYF. The DNA for the CDR3 is TGTGCCAGCAGCTTACGGGCTCGAGGGGATACGCAGTATTTT.

This clonotype was found many times. The chain is built from TRBV9 and TRBJ2-5; D remains unclear. The germline V and J ends were trimmed by 4 bases and 1 base, with 20 bases remaining between them. Germline CDR1 and CDR2: SGDLS and YYNGEE. The CDR3 runs to 17 residues. CDR3 DNA: TGTGCCAGCAGCCCCTTTGGTATAGAGGACCTCCAAGAGACCCAGTACTTC. Amino acid sequence: CASSPFGIEDLQETQYF.

This chain connects TRBV11-1 to TRBJ2-6; 11 bases are a match to TRBD2. Trimming took 3 bases from V and 2 from J; bases not matched to a gene: 12. Germline V gene lookup returns CDR1 SGHAT and CDR2 FQDESV (reference sequence). This CDR3 contains 20 residues. The CDR3, as DNA: TGTGCCAGCAGCTTTTATCTGACTAGCGGGAAAGTAGCTGGGGCCAACGTCCTGACTTTC. Encoded protein: CASSFYLTSGKVAGANVLTF.

This clonotype has ten or more counts. The V call is TRBV12-3 or TRBV12-4, the J call TRBJ2-1, with 10 bases that match TRBD2. The CDR3 has 15 residues. Trimming took 6 bases from V and 9 from J; bases not matched to a gene: 11. CDR3 DNA sequence: TGTGCCAGCAGCCCTACTAGCGGGATAGGCAGTGAGCAGTTCTTC. Its translation is CASSPTSGIGSEQFF.

The chain joins TRBV5-1 to TRBJ1-2; D might be TRBD1 (5 bases). The CDR3 length is 13 residues. The V end was cut by 4 bases, the J end by 7 bases, with 14 bases between. The germline V gene encodes CDR1 SGHRS and CDR2 YFSETQ. Here the CDR3 DNA reads TGCGCCAGCAGCGGCCGGGGCGTGAGTGGCTACACCTTC. Encoded protein: CASSGRGVSGYTF.

This clonotype appeared many times. The gene calls are TRBV29-1 and TRBJ1-2; 9 bases match TRBD1. Per germline, CDR1 SQVTM and CDR2 ANQGSEA. The CDR3 runs 11 residues. Unmatched junction bases numbered 3, after V lost 6 bases and J lost 7 bases. The CDR3 loop is CSVGDRAGYTF. The CDR3 nucleotides are TGCAGCGTGGGGGACAGGGCTGGCTACACCTTC.

This clonotype was counted ten times or more. V is TRBV11-3 and J is TRBJ2-1; D is undetermined. CDR1 is SGHNT, CDR2 YENEEA, per germline. The germline V and J ends were trimmed by 1 base and 5 bases, with 9 bases remaining between them. The CDR3 is 14 residues long. CDR3 DNA: TGTGCCAGCAGCTTAGGGGGATTTGACAATGAGCAGTTCTTC. It is translated as CASSLGGFDNEQFF.

The chain recombines TRBV2 with TRBJ2-1; D is possibly TRBD1 or TRBD2 (6 bases each). V lost 6 bases, J lost 6 bases, and 18 bases lay in between. The CDR3 is made up of 15 amino acids. CDR1 and CDR2 from the germline V gene are SNHLY and FYNNEI. CDR3 DNA: TGTGCCAGCAGCGTGAGGGGGGAAGCAAGCAATGAGCAGTTCTTC. This codes for CASSVRGEASNEQFF.

Turning to this clonotype: A much larger clone differs from this one at a single base, so this may be a read error. J is TRBJ1-1 and V is TRBV10-3; 7 bases agree with TRBD1. V was pared by 7 bases and J by 1 base, with 6 bases of the junction left unmatched. The CDR3 has 14 amino acids. Per germline, CDR1 ENHRY and CDR2 SYGVKD. The CDR3 coding sequence is TGTGCCATCACAATGGGACAGCAGAACACTGAAGCTTTCTTT. Its protein product is CAITMGQQNTEAFF.

The J gene is TRBJ2-1, the V gene TRBV11-2, with no clear D. The CDR3 spans 15 residues. Germline loops: CDR1 SGHAT, CDR2 FQNNGV. V was cut by 2 bases and J by 5 bases, with 13 bases left in between. The CDR3 bases are TGTGCCAGCAGCTTAAACCGAGGAGTCAACAATGAGCAGTTCTTC. Translated: CASSLNRGVNNEQFF.

The chain carries TRBV24-1 and TRBJ2-5; perhaps TRBD2 as D (6 bases). Germline V gives CDR1 KGHDR, CDR2 SFDVKD. The V end lost 9 bases, the J end lost 3 bases, and 13 bases lay between the germline ends. The CDR3 sequence is 13 residues long. Written as DNA, the CDR3 is TGTGCCACCTCTGGAGGGGCGGAAGAGACCCAGTACTTC. This codes for CATSGGAEETQYF.

This clonotype showed up many times. The chain couples TRBV6-5 to TRBJ1-1, with D unclear. V was trimmed by 2 bases and J by 4 bases, leaving 11 bases between them. From germline, CDR1 is MNHEY and CDR2 SVGAGI. This CDR3 comprises 14 residues. CDR3 in DNA: TGTGCCAGCAGTTACGGACGTGTGGGCACTGAAGCTTTCTTT. It specifies CASSYGRVGTEAFF.

In this sample, this clonotype turned up many times. J is TRBJ2-3 and V is TRBV12-3 or TRBV12-4; TRBD1 is a possible D gene (6 bases). The CDR3 covers 14 residues. Between the trimmed V and J ends, which lost 2 bases and 4 bases, there was a span of 10 bases. CDR3 nucleotide sequence: TGTGCCAGCAGTTTACCAGGGGTCCCAGATACGCAGTATTTT. It specifies CASSLPGVPDTQYF.

This clonotype was counted ten times or more. This chain connects TRBV20-1 to TRBJ2-5, with a tentative D call TRBD2 (7 bases). The CDR3 runs 13 residues. The germline V and J ends were trimmed by 4 bases and 2 bases, with 11 bases remaining between them. Germline CDR1 is DFQATT and CDR2 is SNEGSKA (reference sequence). CDR3 residues: CSATGGRQETQYF. The CDR3 coding sequence is TGCAGTGCTACCGGGGGGCGTCAAGAGACCCAGTACTTC.

There are many counts of this clonotype. The chain joins TRBV12-3 or TRBV12-4 to TRBJ1-4; D is perhaps TRBD1 (5 bases). The CDR3 runs 14 residues. Deletions cut 8 bases from V and 1 base from J, with 11 bases between. The CDR3 bases are TGTGCCAGCTACCGGGGGGGAACTAATGAAAAACTGTTTTTT. Its translation: CASYRGGTNEKLFF.

Comments on this clonotype: A much larger clone lies a single base off, so this may be a read error. V gene TRBV29-1 combines with J gene TRBJ1-2, with D unclear. Germline loops: CDR1 SQVTM, CDR2 ANQGSEA. The CDR3 is 13 residues long. CDR3 in amino acids: CSVDYGENYGHTF. The CDR3 region has the DNA TGCAGCGTTGATTACGGGGAAAACTATGGCCACACCTTC.